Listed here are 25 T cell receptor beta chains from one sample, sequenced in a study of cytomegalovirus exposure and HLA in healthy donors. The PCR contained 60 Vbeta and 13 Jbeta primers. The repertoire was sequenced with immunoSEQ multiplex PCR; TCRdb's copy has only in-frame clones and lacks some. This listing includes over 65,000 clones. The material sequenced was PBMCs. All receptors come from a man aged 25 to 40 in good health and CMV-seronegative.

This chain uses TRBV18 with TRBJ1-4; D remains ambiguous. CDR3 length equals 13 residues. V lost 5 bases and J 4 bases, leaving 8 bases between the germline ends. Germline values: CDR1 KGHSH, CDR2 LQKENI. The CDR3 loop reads CASSSRGNEKLFF. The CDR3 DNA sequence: TGTGCCAGCTCATCTCGGGGTAATGAAAAACTGTTTTTT.

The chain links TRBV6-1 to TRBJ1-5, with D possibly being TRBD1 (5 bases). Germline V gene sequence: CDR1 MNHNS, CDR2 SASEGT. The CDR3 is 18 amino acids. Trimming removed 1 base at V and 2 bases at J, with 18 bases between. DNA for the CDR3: TGTGCCAGCAGTGAAGTCCCATCTAGGGGTGCGGGCAATCAGCCCCAGCATTTT. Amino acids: CASSEVPSRGAGNQPQHF.

CDR3 DNA sequence: TGTGCCAGCAACCCGGGGGGGGACAATCAGCCCCAGCATTTT. Translating gives CASNPGGDNQPQHF. V and J are TRBV28 and TRBJ1-5, with a weak D call TRBD1 (5 bases). From germline, CDR1 is MDHEN and CDR2 SYDVKM. V lost 7 bases to trimming and J lost 3 bases, with 13 bases between them. This CDR3 is built from 14 residues.

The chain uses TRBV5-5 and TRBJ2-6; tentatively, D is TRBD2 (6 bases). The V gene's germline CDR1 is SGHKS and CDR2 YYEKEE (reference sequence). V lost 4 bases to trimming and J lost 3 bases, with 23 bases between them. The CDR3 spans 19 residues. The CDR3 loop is CASSPWTWDSAGGANVLTF. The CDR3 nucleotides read TGTGCCAGCAGCCCTTGGACTTGGGACTCCGCCGGTGGGGCCAACGTCCTGACTTTC.

The CDR3 nucleotides read TGTGCCAGCAGTGAAGCGCCGGGGGGAGCCTATGGCTACACCTTC. Its translation: CASSEAPGGAYGYTF. The chain couples TRBV2 to TRBJ1-2, with D perhaps matching TRBD1 (5 bases). There are 15 residues in the CDR3. Germline V gives CDR1 SNHLY, CDR2 FYNNEI. V was shortened by 0 bases and J by 4 bases, with 12 bases between the two germline ends. Complete variable domain (other parts from reference TRBV2 and TRBJ1-2): EPEVTQTPSHQVTQMGQEVILRCVPISNHLYFYWYRQILGQKVEFLVSFYNNEISEKSEIFDDQFSVERPDGSNFTLKIRSTKLEDSAMYFCASSEAPGGAYGYTFGSGTRLTVV.

Written as DNA, the CDR3 is TGTGCCAGCAGTTTATCGTCCGGGACTAGCAACGAGCAGTACTTC. As protein: CASSLSSGTSNEQYF. V is TRBV27 and J is TRBJ2-7; 9 nucleotides line up with TRBD2. The CDR3 is made up of 15 amino acids. Germline CDR1 reads MNHEY; CDR2 reads SMNVEV (reference sequence). V lost 0 bases, J lost 5 bases, and 5 bases stayed unmatched.

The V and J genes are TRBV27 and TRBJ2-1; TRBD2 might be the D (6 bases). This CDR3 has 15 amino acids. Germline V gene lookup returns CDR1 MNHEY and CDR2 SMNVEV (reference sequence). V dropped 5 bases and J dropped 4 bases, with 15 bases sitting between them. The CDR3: CASSLRGTGYNEQFF. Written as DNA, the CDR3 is TGTGCCAGCAGTCTCCGCGGGACCGGATACAATGAGCAGTTCTTC.

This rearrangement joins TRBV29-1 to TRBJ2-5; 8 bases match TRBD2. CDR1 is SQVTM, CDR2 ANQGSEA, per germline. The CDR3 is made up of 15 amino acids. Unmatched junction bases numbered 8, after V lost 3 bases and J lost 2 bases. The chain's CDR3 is CSVELAGRWQETQYF. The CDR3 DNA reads TGCAGCGTTGAGTTAGCGGGAAGGTGGCAAGAGACCCAGTACTTC.

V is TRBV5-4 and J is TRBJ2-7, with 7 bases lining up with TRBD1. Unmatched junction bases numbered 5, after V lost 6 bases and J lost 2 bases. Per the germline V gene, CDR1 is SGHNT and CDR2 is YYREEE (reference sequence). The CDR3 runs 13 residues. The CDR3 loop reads CASTGQDPYEQYF. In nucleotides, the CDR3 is TGTGCCAGCACCGGACAGGACCCCTACGAGCAGTACTTC.

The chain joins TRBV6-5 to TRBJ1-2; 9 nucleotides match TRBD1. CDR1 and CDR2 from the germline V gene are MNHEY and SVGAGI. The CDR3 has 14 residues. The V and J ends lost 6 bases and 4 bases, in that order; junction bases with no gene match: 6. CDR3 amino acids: CASRAGTGIYGYTF. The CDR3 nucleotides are TGTGCCAGCAGGGCCGGGACAGGGATCTATGGCTACACCTTC.

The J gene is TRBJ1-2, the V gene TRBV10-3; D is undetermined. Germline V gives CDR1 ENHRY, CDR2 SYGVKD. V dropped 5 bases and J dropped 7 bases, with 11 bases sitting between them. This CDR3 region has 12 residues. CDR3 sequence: CAISPGKSGYTF. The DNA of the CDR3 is TGTGCCATCAGTCCGGGAAAAAGTGGCTACACCTTC.

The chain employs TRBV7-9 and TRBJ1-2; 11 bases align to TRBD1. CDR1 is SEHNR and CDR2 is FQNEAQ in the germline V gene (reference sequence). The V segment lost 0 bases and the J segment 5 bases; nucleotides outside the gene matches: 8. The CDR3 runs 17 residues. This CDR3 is CASSLAVVGTGGYGYTF. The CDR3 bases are TGTGCCAGCAGCTTAGCTGTGGTAGGGACAGGGGGATATGGCTACACCTTC.

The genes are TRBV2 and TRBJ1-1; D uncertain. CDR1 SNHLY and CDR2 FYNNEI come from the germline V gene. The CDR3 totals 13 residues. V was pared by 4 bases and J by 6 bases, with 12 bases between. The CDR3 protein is CASSVTEVAEAFF. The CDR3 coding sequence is TGTGCCAGCAGTGTTACGGAGGTGGCTGAAGCTTTCTTT.

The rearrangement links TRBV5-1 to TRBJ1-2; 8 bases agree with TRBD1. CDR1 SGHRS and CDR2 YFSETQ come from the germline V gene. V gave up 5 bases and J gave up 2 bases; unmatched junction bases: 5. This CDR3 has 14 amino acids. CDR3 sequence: CASRPGQGNYGYTF. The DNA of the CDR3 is TGCGCCAGCAGACCCGGACAGGGAAACTATGGCTACACCTTC.

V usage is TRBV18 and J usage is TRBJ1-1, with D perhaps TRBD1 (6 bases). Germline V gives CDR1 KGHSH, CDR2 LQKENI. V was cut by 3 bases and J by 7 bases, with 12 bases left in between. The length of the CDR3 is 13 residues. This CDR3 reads CASSPTSDSEAFF. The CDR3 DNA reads TGTGCCAGCTCACCGACGTCGGACAGTGAAGCTTTCTTT.

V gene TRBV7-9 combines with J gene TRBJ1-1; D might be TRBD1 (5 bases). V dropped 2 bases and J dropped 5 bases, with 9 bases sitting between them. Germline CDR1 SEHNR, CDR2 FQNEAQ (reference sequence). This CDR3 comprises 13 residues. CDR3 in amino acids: CASSLQGETEAFF. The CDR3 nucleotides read TGTGCCAGCAGCTTACAGGGTGAAACTGAAGCTTTCTTT.

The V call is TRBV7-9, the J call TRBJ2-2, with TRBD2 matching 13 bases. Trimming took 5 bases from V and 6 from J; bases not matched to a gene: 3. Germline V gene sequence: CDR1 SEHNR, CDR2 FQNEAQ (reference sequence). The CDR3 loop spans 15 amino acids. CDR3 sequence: CASSPGLAGAGELFF. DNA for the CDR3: TGTGCCAGCAGCCCAGGACTAGCGGGAGCCGGGGAGCTGTTTTTT.

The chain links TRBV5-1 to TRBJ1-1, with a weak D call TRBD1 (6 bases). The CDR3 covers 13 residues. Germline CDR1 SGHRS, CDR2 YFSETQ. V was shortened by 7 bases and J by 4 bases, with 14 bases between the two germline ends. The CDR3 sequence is CASSGQGSTEAFF. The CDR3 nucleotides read TGCGCCAGCTCGGGGCAGGGGAGCACTGAAGCTTTCTTT.

In DNA form, the CDR3 reads TGTGCCAGTAGTACTCCCGCAGGGTCGCGCACTGAAGCTTTCTTT. As protein: CASSTPAGSRTEAFF. This chain uses TRBV19 with TRBJ1-1, with D perhaps matching TRBD1 (5 bases). Germline CDR1 reads LNHDA; CDR2 reads SQIVND (reference sequence). Trimming removed 4 bases from V and 4 bases from J, with 16 bases in between. This CDR3 has 15 residues.

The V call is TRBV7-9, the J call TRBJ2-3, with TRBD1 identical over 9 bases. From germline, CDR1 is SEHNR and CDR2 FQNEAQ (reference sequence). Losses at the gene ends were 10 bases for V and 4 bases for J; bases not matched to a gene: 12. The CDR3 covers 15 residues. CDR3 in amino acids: CATIGDRANADTQYF. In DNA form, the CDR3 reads TGTGCCACCATTGGGGACAGGGCAAACGCAGATACGCAGTATTTT.

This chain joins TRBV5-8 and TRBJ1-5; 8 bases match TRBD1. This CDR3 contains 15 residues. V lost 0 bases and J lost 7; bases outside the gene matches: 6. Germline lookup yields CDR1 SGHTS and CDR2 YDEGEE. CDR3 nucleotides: TGTGCCAGCAGCTTGGGGCAGGGGGCAGGGCAGCCCCAGCATTTT. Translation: CASSLGQGAGQPQHF.

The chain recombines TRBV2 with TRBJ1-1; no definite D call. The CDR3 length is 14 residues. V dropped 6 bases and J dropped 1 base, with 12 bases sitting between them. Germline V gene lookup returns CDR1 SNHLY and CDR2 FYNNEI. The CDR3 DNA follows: TGTGCCAGCAGCCGAGAGGCCAGGAACACTGAAGCTTTCTTT. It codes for CASSREARNTEAFF.

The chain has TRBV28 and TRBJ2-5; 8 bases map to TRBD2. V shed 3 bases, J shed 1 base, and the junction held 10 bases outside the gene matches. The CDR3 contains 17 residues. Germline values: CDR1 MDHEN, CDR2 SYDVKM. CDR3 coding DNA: TGTGCCAGCAGTTTCCTGGGAAGCGGGGGCCCCCAAGAGACCCAGTACTTC. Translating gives CASSFLGSGGPQETQYF.

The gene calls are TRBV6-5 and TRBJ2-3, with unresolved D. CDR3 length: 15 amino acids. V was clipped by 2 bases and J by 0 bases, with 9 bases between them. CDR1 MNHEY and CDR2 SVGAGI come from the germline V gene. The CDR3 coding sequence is TGTGCCAGCAGTTACAGCGCCTCTAGCACAGATACGCAGTATTTT. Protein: CASSYSASSTDTQYF.

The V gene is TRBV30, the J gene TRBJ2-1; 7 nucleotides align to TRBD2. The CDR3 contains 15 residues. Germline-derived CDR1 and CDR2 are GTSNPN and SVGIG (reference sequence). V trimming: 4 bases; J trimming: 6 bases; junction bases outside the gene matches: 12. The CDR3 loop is CAWNLGRPHSNEQFF. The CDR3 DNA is TGTGCCTGGAACCTCGGGAGGCCCCATTCCAATGAGCAGTTCTTC.